This T cell receptor beta chain emerged from a study of T cell responses to AZD1222 COVID-19 vaccine. CDR1 and CDR2 from the germline V gene are SGDLS and YYNGEE. Trimming cost V 0 bases and J 1 base, with 10 bases left between them. The CDR3 spans 15 residues. Some clones are missing from TCRdb's copy, which holds only in-frame ones; the method was immunoSEQ multiplex PCR. The sample carries about 94,000 clones, roughly 88% recorded once. The material sequenced was peripheral blood, taken on day 0 of AZD1222 vaccination. This TCR was sampled from an adult in good health. V is TRBV9 and J is TRBJ1-1; the D gene is possibly TRBD1 (5 bases). The CDR3 DNA is TGTGCCAGCAGCGTAGATTTGGGGGGGAACACTGAAGCTTTCTTT. Protein: CASSVDLGGNTEAFF.